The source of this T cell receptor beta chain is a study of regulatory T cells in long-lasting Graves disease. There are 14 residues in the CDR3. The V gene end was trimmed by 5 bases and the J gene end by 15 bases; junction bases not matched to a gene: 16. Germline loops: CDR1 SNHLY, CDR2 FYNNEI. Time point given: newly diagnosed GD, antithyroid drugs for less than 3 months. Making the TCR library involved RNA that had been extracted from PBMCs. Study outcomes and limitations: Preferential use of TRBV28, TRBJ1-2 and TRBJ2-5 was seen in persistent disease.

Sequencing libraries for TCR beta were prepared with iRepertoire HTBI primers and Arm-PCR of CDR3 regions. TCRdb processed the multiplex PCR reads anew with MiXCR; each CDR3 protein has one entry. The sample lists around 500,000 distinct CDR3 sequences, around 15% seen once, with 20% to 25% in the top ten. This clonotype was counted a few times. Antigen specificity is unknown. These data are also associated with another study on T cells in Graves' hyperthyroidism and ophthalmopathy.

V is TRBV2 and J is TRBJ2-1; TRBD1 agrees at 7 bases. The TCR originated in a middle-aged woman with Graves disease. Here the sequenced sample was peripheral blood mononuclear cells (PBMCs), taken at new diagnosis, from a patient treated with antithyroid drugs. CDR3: CASSTRQGNSTPFF. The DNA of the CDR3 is TGTGCCAGCAGTACTAGACAGGGTAATTCAACCCCGTTCTTC.